The TCR beta chain under discussion was sequenced for a study of blood T cell repertoires in COVID-19. Study-wide context: COVID-19 samples, acute and convalescent, were from the United States, Italy and Spain. PBMCs, B-cell-depleted T cells, or T cells provided the cDNA or gDNA that made up the material.

The V end was cut by 0 bases, the J end by 6 bases, with 8 bases between. Germline V gene lookup returns CDR1 GTSNPN and CDR2 SVGIG (reference sequence). This CDR3 region has 13 residues. Assay used: immunoSEQ multiplex PCR; TCRdb lists only in-frame clones, some missing. The data hold approximately 80,000 clones, with about 86% observed a single time. The specimen sequenced was peripheral blood. The receptor comes from a man of 80 years or more with acute or convalescent COVID-19. The rearrangement joins TRBV30 to TRBJ1-4; the D is unclear. CDR3 sequence reads: CAWSVDTHEKLFF. The CDR3 nucleotides read TGTGCCTGGAGTGTAGATACACATGAAAAACTGTTTTTT.